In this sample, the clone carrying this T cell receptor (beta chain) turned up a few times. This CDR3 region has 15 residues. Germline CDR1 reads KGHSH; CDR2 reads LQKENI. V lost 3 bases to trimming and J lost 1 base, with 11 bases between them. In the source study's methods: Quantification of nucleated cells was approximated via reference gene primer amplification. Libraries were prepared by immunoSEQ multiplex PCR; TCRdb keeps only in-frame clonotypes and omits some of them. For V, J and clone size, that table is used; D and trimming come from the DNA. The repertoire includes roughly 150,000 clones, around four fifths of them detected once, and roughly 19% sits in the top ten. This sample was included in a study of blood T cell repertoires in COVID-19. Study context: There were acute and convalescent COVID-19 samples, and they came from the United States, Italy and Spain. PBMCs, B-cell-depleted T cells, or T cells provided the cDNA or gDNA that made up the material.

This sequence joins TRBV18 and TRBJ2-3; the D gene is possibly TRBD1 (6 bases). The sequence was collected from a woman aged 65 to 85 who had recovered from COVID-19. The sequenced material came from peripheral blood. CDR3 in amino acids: CASSPFQGRTDTQYF. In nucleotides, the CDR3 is TGTGCCAGCTCACCGTTCCAGGGGCGCACAGATACGCAGTATTTT.